This TCR beta chain is drawn from a study of cytotoxic CD8 clonotypes in ibrutinib-treated CLL. For this clone: Its antigen is still unknown.

Notes on the study in general: Clonality rose at ibrutinib response, held steady in sustained remission, and fell toward baseline at progression.

This CDR3 region has 15 residues. Germline V lookup: CDR1 LNHDA, CDR2 SQIVND (reference sequence). The germline V and J ends were trimmed by 1 base and 7 bases, with 16 bases remaining between them. Sequencing was designed to attain a depth spanning 1 in 200,000 to 1 in 1 million T cells. Assay: immunoSEQ multiplex PCR; the TCRdb copy retains only in-frame clones and omits some. The table shows tens of thousands of clones, with less than 95% occurring only once. This receptor was obtained from a human donor with chronic lymphocytic leukemia. Sequencing used PBMCs, obtained after 12 months of ibrutinib treatment. V gene TRBV19 combines with J gene TRBJ1-2; D is perhaps TRBD1 (5 bases). CDR3 protein: CASSIAGAGGVGYTF. CDR3 bases: TGTGCCAGTAGTATAGCTGGGGCTGGAGGCGTTGGCTACACCTTC. Full variable domain (remainder filled in from reference TRBV19 and TRBJ1-2): DGGITQSPKYLFRKEGQNVTLSCEQNLNHDAMYWYRQDPGQGLRLIYYSQIVNDFQKGDIAEGYSVSREKKESFPLTVTSAQKNPTAFYLCASSIAGAGGVGYTFGSGTRLTVV.